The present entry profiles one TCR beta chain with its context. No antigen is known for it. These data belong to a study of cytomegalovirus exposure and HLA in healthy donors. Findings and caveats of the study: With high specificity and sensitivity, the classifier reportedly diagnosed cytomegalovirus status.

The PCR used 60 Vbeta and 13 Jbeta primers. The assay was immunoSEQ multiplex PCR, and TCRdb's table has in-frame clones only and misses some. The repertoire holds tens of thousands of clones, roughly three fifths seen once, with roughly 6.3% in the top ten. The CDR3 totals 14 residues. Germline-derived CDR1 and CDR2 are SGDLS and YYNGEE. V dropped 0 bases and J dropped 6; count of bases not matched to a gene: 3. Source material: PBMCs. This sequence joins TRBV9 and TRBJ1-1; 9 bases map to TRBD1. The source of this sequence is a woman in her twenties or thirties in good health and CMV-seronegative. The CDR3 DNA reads TGTGCCAGCAGCGTAGGGGACAGGGCCGCTGAAGCTTTCTTT. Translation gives CASSVGDRAAEAFF. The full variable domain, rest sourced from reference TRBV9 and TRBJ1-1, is DSGVTQTPKHLITATGQRVTLRCSPRSGDLSVYWYQQSLDQGLQFLIQYYNGEERAKGNILERFSAQQFPDLHSELNLSSLELGDSALYFCASSVGDRAAEAFFGQGTRLTVV.